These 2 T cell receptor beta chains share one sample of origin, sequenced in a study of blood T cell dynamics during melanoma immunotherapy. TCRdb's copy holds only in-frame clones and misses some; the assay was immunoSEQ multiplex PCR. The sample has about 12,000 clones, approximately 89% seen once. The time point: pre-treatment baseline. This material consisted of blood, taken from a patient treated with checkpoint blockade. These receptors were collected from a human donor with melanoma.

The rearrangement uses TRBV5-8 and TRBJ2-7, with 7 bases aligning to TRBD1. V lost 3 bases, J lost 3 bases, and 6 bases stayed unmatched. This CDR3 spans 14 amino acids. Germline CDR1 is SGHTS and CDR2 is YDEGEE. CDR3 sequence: CASSSYRGLYEQYF. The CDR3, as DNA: TGTGCCAGCAGCTCCTATAGGGGGCTCTACGAGCAGTACTTC.

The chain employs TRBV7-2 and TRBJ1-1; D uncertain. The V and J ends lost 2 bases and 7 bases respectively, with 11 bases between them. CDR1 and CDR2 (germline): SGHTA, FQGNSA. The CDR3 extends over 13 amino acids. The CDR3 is CASSLSRAVEAFF. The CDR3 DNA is TGTGCCAGCAGCTTATCCCGGGCAGTTGAAGCTTTCTTT.